This entry concerns a single T cell receptor (beta chain). Its antigen is not known. The data are from a study of blood T cells in healthy people across ages. Study-wide findings and caveats: It was the long-lived donors that had more naive CD4+ cells and higher diversity than aged donors. Age showed a roughly linear inverse relationship with TCR beta diversity per million T cells. Expanded clonotype changes were possibly confounded by unknown donor CMV status.

The second PCR ran about 6 to 11 cycles with a sample-barcoded 5' primer and J-beta primers. Paired-end reads containing CDR3 totaled no fewer than 3 million for each sample. MiXCR was run by TCRdb on the 5' RACE reads, yielding one entry per CDR3 protein. The sample lists 950,000 to 1,200,000 distinct CDR3 sequences, more than 30% occurring once. CDR1 LNHNV and CDR2 YYDKDF come from the germline V gene (reference sequence). Deletions cut 0 bases from V and 2 bases from J, with 11 bases between. This CDR3 is built from 16 residues. What was sequenced was blood. This TCR was sampled from a man aged 18 to 29 in good health. The chain carries TRBV15 and TRBJ2-1; D may be TRBD2 (6 bases). As DNA, the CDR3 is TGTGCCACCAGCAGAGATCATGGAGGGCCCTACAATGAGCAGTTCTTC. This sequence encodes CATSRDHGGPYNEQFF.